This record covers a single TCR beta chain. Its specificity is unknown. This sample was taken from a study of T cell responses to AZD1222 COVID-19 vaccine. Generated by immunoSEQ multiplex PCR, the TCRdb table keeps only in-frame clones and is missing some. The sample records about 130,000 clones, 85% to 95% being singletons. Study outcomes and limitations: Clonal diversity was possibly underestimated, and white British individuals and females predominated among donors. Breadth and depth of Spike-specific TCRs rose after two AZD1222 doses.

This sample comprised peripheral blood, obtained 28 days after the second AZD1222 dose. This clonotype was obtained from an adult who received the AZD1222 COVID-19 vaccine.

The CDR3 loop is CASSRAGETEAFF. The CDR3 DNA is TGTGCCAGTAGTAGGGCAGGGGAAACTGAAGCTTTCTTT. The chain is built from TRBV19 and TRBJ1-1; perhaps TRBD1 as D (6 bases). This CDR3 has 13 amino acids. Trimming stripped 4 bases from V and 5 bases from J, with 11 bases between. Germline V gives CDR1 LNHDA, CDR2 SQIVND (reference sequence).